Shown below are 26 T cell receptor beta chains from a single sample sequenced in a study of blood T cell repertoires in COVID-19. Method: immunoSEQ multiplex PCR; TCRdb's copy keeps in-frame clones and lacks some. In the table there are some 150,000 clones, approximately 80% of which are singletons. The sequenced material came from peripheral blood. Receptors were obtained from a woman between 55 and 75 years old with COVID-19, enrolled during active disease.

The V and J genes are TRBV11-2 and TRBJ1-1, with a tentative D call TRBD1 (6 bases). The CDR3 loop spans 16 amino acids. Trimming cost V 4 bases and J 0 bases, with 15 bases left between them. Germline V lookup: CDR1 SGHAT, CDR2 FQNNGV. Here the CDR3 reads CASSSGGRGMNTEAFF. CDR3 DNA: TGTGCCAGCAGCTCGGGAGGCAGGGGCATGAACACTGAAGCTTTCTTT.

The chain couples TRBV9 to TRBJ1-1; TRBD1 matches 9 bases. CDR1 SGDLS and CDR2 YYNGEE come from the germline V gene. This CDR3 comprises 15 residues. Trimming took 3 bases from V and 7 from J; bases not matched to a gene: 10. The CDR3 spells CASSAGTGRGVEAFF. For the CDR3, the DNA is TGTGCCAGCAGCGCAGGGACAGGGAGGGGTGTTGAAGCTTTCTTT.

In regard to this clone: The junction and the germline gene differ at one end; a read error may be behind it. V and J are TRBV7-7 and TRBJ2-5; 9 bases map to TRBD1. Germline loops: CDR1 SSHAT, CDR2 FNYEAQ (reference sequence). The CDR3 has 16 amino acids. The CDR3 spells CASSLGAQGAVETQYF. The CDR3 DNA follows: TGTGCTAGCAGCTTAGGGGCACAGGGGGCGGTCGAGACCCAGTACTTC.

The chain uses TRBV2 and TRBJ1-1; D is possibly TRBD1 (5 bases). V was cut by 3 bases and J by 5 bases, with 13 bases left in between. Germline lookup yields CDR1 SNHLY and CDR2 FYNNEI. The CDR3 contains 14 residues. CDR3 in amino acids: CASSEYQGRTEAFF. The CDR3 nucleotides are TGTGCCAGCAGTGAGTATCAGGGTCGAACTGAAGCTTTCTTT.

This clone occurred a few times. The chain recombines TRBV4-1 with TRBJ1-1; D is ambiguous. Germline values: CDR1 MGHRA, CDR2 YSYEKL. The V end was cut by 0 bases, the J end by 3 bases, with 17 bases between. The CDR3 loop spans 17 amino acids. The CDR3 reads CASSQEYNRPSDTEAFF. The CDR3 nucleotides read TGCGCCAGCAGCCAAGAGTATAACAGACCTTCTGACACTGAAGCTTTCTTT.

The chain combines TRBV15 with TRBJ2-1; TRBD2 agrees at 8 bases. V trimming: 3 bases; J trimming: 0 bases; junction bases outside the gene matches: 7. The CDR3 is 17 residues long. Germline-derived CDR1 and CDR2 are LNHNV and YYDKDF (reference sequence). The CDR3 nucleotides are TGTGCCACCAGCAGGCGGACTAGCCCTAACTCCTACAATGAGCAGTTCTTC. This sequence encodes CATSRRTSPNSYNEQFF.

The DNA for the CDR3 is TGTGCCAGCAGCTTAAACGGGGGGTATAATTCACCCCTCCACTTT. Translating gives CASSLNGGYNSPLHF. The V gene is TRBV7-6, the J gene TRBJ1-6, with D possibly being TRBD1 (5 bases). The CDR3 is made up of 15 amino acids. Looked up from germline, CDR1 is SGHVS and CDR2 is FNYEAQ. Trimming removed 2 bases at V and 4 bases at J, with 9 bases between.

This chain uses TRBV5-1 with TRBJ2-7; possibly TRBD1 for D (6 bases). Per the germline V gene, CDR1 is SGHRS and CDR2 is YFSETQ. This CDR3 contains 14 residues. Deletions cut 4 bases from V and 0 bases from J, with 11 bases between. In nucleotides, the CDR3 is TGCGCCAGCAGCCAAGGGGGTAGCTCCTACGAGCAGTACGTC. This encodes CASSQGGSSYEQYV.

This clone was seen more than once but under ten times. The gene calls are TRBV5-6 and TRBJ1-4, with TRBD1 identical over 9 bases. Germline V gene sequence: CDR1 SGHDT, CDR2 YYEEEE. The CDR3 consists of 14 residues. After removal of 3 bases from V and 8 bases from J, the junction contained 5 bases not matched to a gene. The DNA for the CDR3 is TGTGCCAGCAGCTATGGACAGGGGTTCGAAAAACTGTTTTTT. It is translated as CASSYGQGFEKLFF. Full variable domain (missing parts from reference TRBV5-6 and TRBJ1-4): DAGVTQSPTHLIKTRGQQVTLRCSPKSGHDTVSWYQQALGQGPQFIFQYYEEEERQRGNFPDRFSGHQFPNYSSELNVNALLLGDSALYLCASSYGQGFEKLFFGSGTQLSVL.

This clone has only a few counts. The V and J genes are TRBV7-3 and TRBJ2-1, with 8 bases identical to TRBD2. Germline CDR1 SGHTA, CDR2 FQGTGA. V was clipped by 1 base and J by 8 bases; unmatched bases: 7. The CDR3 consists of 15 residues. The CDR3 spells CASSLNLAGRDEQFF. The CDR3 DNA sequence: TGTGCCAGCAGCTTAAATTTAGCGGGAAGGGATGAGCAGTTCTTC.

V is TRBV19 and J is TRBJ1-5, with TRBD1 matching 7 bases. J was trimmed by 3 bases and V by 3 bases; bases with no gene match: 5. Germline CDR1 reads LNHDA; CDR2 reads SQIVND (reference sequence). The CDR3 spans 15 residues. The DNA for the CDR3 is TGTGCCAGTAGTATTACAGGGGACCTCAATCAGCCCCAGCATTTT. Translating it yields CASSITGDLNQPQHF.

This clone was seen a few times. This chain joins TRBV10-2 and TRBJ2-1, with a possible D match to TRBD2 (7 bases). The germline gives CDR1 WSHSY, CDR2 SAAADI. CDR3 length: 16 amino acids. Trimming took 0 bases from V and 9 from J, leaving 18 bases between them. The DNA of the CDR3 is TGCGCCAGCAGTGAGTCCTTTGGGGGGGGGCTTGTTGAGCAGTTCTTC. This sequence encodes CASSESFGGGLVEQFF.

The chain is built from TRBV10-2 and TRBJ1-3; no definite D call. From germline, CDR1 is WSHSY and CDR2 SAAADI. V shed 0 bases and J shed 0 bases, with 12 bases lying between them. The CDR3 length is 17 residues. Here the CDR3 reads CASSESTSGFSGNTIYF. CDR3 nucleotides: TGCGCCAGCAGTGAGTCGACGTCGGGTTTCTCTGGAAACACCATATATTTT.

This chain joins TRBV5-1 and TRBJ1-2; D is possibly TRBD1 (6 bases). The CDR3 contains 14 residues. Germline V gene data show CDR1 as SGHRS and CDR2 as YFSETQ. With 1 base removed from V and 3 bases from J, the gap between germline ends came to 10 bases. CDR3: CASSLTGPDYGYTF. For the CDR3, the DNA is TGCGCCAGCAGCTTGACAGGGCCTGACTATGGCTACACCTTC.

The chain combines TRBV3-1 (or the pseudogene TRBV3-2) with TRBJ1-5; TRBD1 matches at 7 bases. The CDR3 covers 16 residues. V gave up 4 bases and J gave up 0 bases; unmatched junction bases: 6. From germline, CDR1 is LGHDT and CDR2 YNNKEL (reference sequence). CDR3 DNA: TGTGCCAGCAGCCTATCGTACAGGGGTAGCAATCAGCCCCAGCATTTT. Encoded protein: CASSLSYRGSNQPQHF.

This clone was recorded a few times. The chain uses TRBV2 and TRBJ1-1; possibly TRBD1 for D (5 bases). The CDR3 has 13 residues. Germline loops: CDR1 SNHLY, CDR2 FYNNEI. V lost 7 bases, J lost 0 bases, and 9 bases lay in between. CDR3 in DNA: TGTGCCAGCAAGGCGGGGCTGAACACTGAAGCTTTCTTT. Protein: CASKAGLNTEAFF.

The rearrangement links TRBV6-6 to TRBJ1-5; 8 positions agree with TRBD1. V gave up 2 bases and J gave up 5 bases; unmatched junction bases: 8. This CDR3 is 16 amino acids long. Germline CDR1 is MNHNY and CDR2 is SVGAGI (reference sequence). CDR3 sequence reads: CASSYPTGTGDQPQHF. DNA of the CDR3: TGTGCCAGCAGTTACCCTACTGGGACAGGCGATCAGCCCCAGCATTTT.

This clone was recorded once. The gene calls are TRBV24-1 and TRBJ1-4; D is unclear. This CDR3 comprises 14 residues. The V gene lost 2 bases and the J gene lost 7 bases, with 10 bases spanning the gap. From germline, CDR1 is KGHDR and CDR2 SFDVKD. CDR3 DNA sequence: TGTGCCACCAGTGATTCGGGGTTAGGTGAAAAACTGTTTTTT. It yields the protein CATSDSGLGEKLFF.

The V and J genes are TRBV29-1 and TRBJ1-1, with a weak D call TRBD1 (6 bases). V dropped 7 bases and J dropped 0 bases, with 9 bases sitting between them. Per germline, CDR1 SQVTM and CDR2 ANQGSEA. The CDR3 loop spans 12 amino acids. CDR3 in amino acids: CSAGQLNTEAFF. CDR3 nucleotide sequence: TGCAGCGCCGGACAGCTGAACACTGAAGCTTTCTTT. The variable domain in full, with the rest retrieved from reference TRBV29-1 and TRBJ1-1, is SAVISQKPSRDICQRGTSLTIQCQVDSQVTMMFWYRQQPGQSLTLIATANQGSEATYESGFVIDKFPISRPNLTFSTLTVSNMSPEDSSIYLCSAGQLNTEAFFGQGTRLTVV.

The J gene is TRBJ1-3, the V gene TRBV30, with D perhaps matching TRBD1 (5 bases). CDR1 GTSNPN and CDR2 SVGIG come from the germline V gene (reference sequence). CDR3 length: 13 amino acids. Trimming pared 3 bases from V and 4 bases from J, leaving 10 bases between. The CDR3 DNA reads as TGTGCCTGGAGAGCAGGGCCCGGAAACACCATATATTTT. Translated, it gives CAWRAGPGNTIYF.

This CDR3 reads CASSQGSSYNEQFF. CDR3 nucleotides: TGCGCCAGCAGCCAAGGTAGCTCCTACAATGAGCAGTTCTTC. This chain links TRBV4-1 with TRBJ2-1; D is ambiguous. With 1 base removed from V and 0 bases from J, the gap between germline ends came to 4 bases. The CDR3 is 14 amino acids. Germline assignment: CDR1 MGHRA and CDR2 YSYEKL.

This clone was observed a handful of times. The chain recombines TRBV4-2 with TRBJ2-7; 7 bases fit TRBD2. The CDR3 extends over 14 amino acids. Germline V gene data show CDR1 as LGHNA and CDR2 as YNFKEQ. Trimming removed 4 bases from V and 3 bases from J; junction bases left unmatched: 6. The CDR3 reads CASSPGTTGYEQYF. The CDR3 coding sequence is TGTGCCAGCAGCCCAGGGACTACAGGCTACGAGCAGTACTTC.

V gene TRBV10-3 combines with J gene TRBJ1-3; D unclear. Trimming pared 3 bases from V and 0 bases from J, leaving 6 bases between. Germline V lookup: CDR1 ENHRY, CDR2 SYGVKD. The CDR3 has 14 amino acids. The CDR3: CAISDLVSGNTIYF. Written as DNA, the CDR3 is TGTGCCATCAGTGACCTTGTCTCTGGAAACACCATATATTTT.

The rearrangement uses TRBV3-1 (or the pseudogene TRBV3-2) and TRBJ1-3; no definite D call. The CDR3 extends over 12 amino acids. Germline V lookup: CDR1 LGHDT, CDR2 YNNKEL (reference sequence). The V gene lost 6 bases and the J gene lost 8 bases, with 11 bases spanning the gap. The CDR3, as DNA: TGTGCCAGCAGTCGAATCGAGGACACCATATATTTT. The encoded protein is CASSRIEDTIYF.

The V and J genes are TRBV6-5 and TRBJ1-5; D remains unclear. Trimming removed 7 bases from V and 4 bases from J, with 17 bases in between. Germline V lookup: CDR1 MNHEY, CDR2 SVGAGI. This CDR3 comprises 15 residues. The DNA for the CDR3 is TGTGCCAGCATGGGAGAGATCTTAGTTAATCAGCCCCAGCATTTT. Its translation: CASMGEILVNQPQHF.

V is TRBV27 and J is TRBJ2-1; D gene uncertain. Trimming stripped 6 bases from V and 7 bases from J, with 7 bases between. Germline V gene lookup returns CDR1 MNHEY and CDR2 SMNVEV (reference sequence). The CDR3 runs to 11 residues. The CDR3 region has the DNA TGTGCCAGCAGGAGCCTAAATGAGCAGTTCTTC. Translation: CASRSLNEQFF.